The rows below give T cell receptor beta chains drawn from one sample of a study of T-cell reconstitution after alpha-beta-depleted transplantation in children. TCRdb independently ran MiXCR on the PCR reads; one entry per CDR3 protein. The table records 420,000 or so distinct CDR3 sequences, roughly 10% of them present only once. Specimen: PBMCs from the stem cell graft donor, collected from the stem cell graft. These receptor sequences come from a human donor who donated a stem cell graft to a child with acute myeloid leukemia. Each CDR3 is given without its conserved first and last residue. The order of the fields is V gene, J gene, CDR3 protein.

>TRBV6-6|TRBJ2-7
ASSDSTGGEQY
>TRBV28|TRBJ2-7
ASSFLGQGARDEQY
>TRBV25-1|TRBJ1-2
ASSGAPGQGIFDGYT
>TRBV5-5|TRBJ2-7
ASRAGLAAYEQY
>TRBV7-9|TRBJ2-5
ASNGGRYQETQY
>TRBV11-2|TRBJ1-3
ASSVRRQAISGNTIY
>TRBV7-2|TRBJ2-7
ASSLGDRTKQY
>TRBV15|TRBJ2-4
ATSGGGQGLSQY
>TRBV19|TRBJ2-1
ASNSEQTGLARF
>TRBV9|TRBJ2-2
ASSVRGSNTGELF
>TRBV5-1|TRBJ2-1
ASSLTSGGLGNEQF
>TRBV29-1|TRBJ2-5
SVGLAGGPGTQY
>TRBV30|TRBJ1-2
ASTGTGTGYT
>TRBV7-8|TRBJ2-2
ASSSPGSGELF
>TRBV11-2|TRBJ2-3
ASSLAVNTDTQY
>TRBV20-1|TRBJ2-3
SARVASGSTDTQY
>TRBV30|TRBJ2-5
AWSQAQETQY
>TRBV20-1|TRBJ2-7
SARDVGTGAGEQY
>TRBV27|TRBJ1-2
ASSLLYRDGTNYGYT
>TRBV10-3|TRBJ2-7
AIRVSGRAEQY
>TRBV20-1|TRBJ2-3
SARGQRGSTSTDTQY
>TRBV5-1|TRBJ2-1
ASSLTSGRNAEQF
>TRBV5-4|TRBJ2-6
ASSPGTAASGANVLT
>TRBV3-1|TRBJ1-5
ASSQTLAGNQPQH
>TRBV18|TRBJ1-1
ASSPPGTVNTESF
>TRBV20-1|TRBJ1-2
SASAQGLYGYT
>TRBV20-1|TRBJ2-4
SASPYQGKNIQY
>TRBV6-1|TRBJ1-4
ASSGETGWEKLF
>TRBV5-1|TRBJ2-1
ASSLDPTEQF
>TRBV5-1|TRBJ2-1
ASSSRGPFPYNEQF
>TRBV3-1|TRBJ1-2
ASSQDQGLYFGYT
>TRBV20-1|TRBJ2-3
SAGGDYAHSTDTQY
>TRBV7-8|TRBJ2-7
ASSLAKQGWSTYEQY
>TRBV7-2|TRBJ2-2
ASRGDTGTGELF
>TRBV10-3|TRBJ2-6
AISESVLASGANVLT
>TRBV27|TRBJ1-2
ASRRQGGGYT
>TRBV5-1|TRBJ1-6
ASSLDSGYNSPLH
>TRBV9|TRBJ1-1
ASSVGGGFSTEAF
>TRBV6-5|TRBJ2-7
ASSYPGTGNHEQY
>TRBV6-4|TRBJ2-5
ASLNRGQETHY
>TRBV10-2|TRBJ2-4
ASCRREGSKNIQY
>TRBV6-2/TRBV6-3|TRBJ2-7
ASTQSYEQY
>TRBV4-1|TRBJ2-3
ASSQGVYLGDTQY
>TRBV6-2/TRBV6-3|TRBJ2-7
ASSYSVWEPSYEQY
>TRBV7-2|TRBJ2-6
ASSLSPPGSGANVLT
>TRBV7-2|TRBJ1-1
ASSRGTEAF
>TRBV29-1|TRBJ2-5
STTLAGAETQY
>TRBV5-5|TRBJ1-1
ASSLGQLLEAF
>TRBV5-1|TRBJ2-5
ASRINQGDGTQY
>TRBV7-2|TRBJ2-3
ASSLDTHPDTQY
>TRBV5-1|TRBJ1-1
ASSLGPRANTEAF
>TRBV29-1|TRBJ2-1
SVEPAGQVYNEQF